The clone carrying this T cell receptor (beta chain) was observed a handful of times. The germline V gene has CDR1 MNHNS and CDR2 SASEGT. After removal of 7 bases from V and 0 bases from J, the junction contained 4 bases not matched to a gene. The CDR3 loop spans 14 amino acids. Time point given: sample taken at primary tumor resection. Researchers sequenced whole RNA taken from tumor, nontumor lung or frozen PBMC without sorting. Each CDR3 protein is one row after TCRdb ran MiXCR on the 5' RACE reads. The table includes roughly 48,000 distinct CDR3 sequences, about 5.8% detected once. The sample originates from a study of spatial heterogeneity in lung cancer.

The material sequenced was PBMCs, taken at surgery. This sequence was found in a male donor with early-stage non-small cell lung cancer. This chain links TRBV6-1 with TRBJ1-1; 8 bases match TRBD1. CDR3 amino acids: CASTRDRMNTEAFF. Written as DNA, the CDR3 is TGTGCCAGCACTAGGGACAGGATGAACACTGAAGCTTTCTTT.